The next 29 T cell receptor beta chains were all read from a single sample in a study of neoadjuvant anti-PD-1 for oral cavity cancer. TCRdb's copy holds only in-frame clones and misses some; the assay was immunoSEQ multiplex PCR. In the table there are roughly 16,000 clones, over 65% of which are singletons. The sequences come from PBMCs, collected before nivolumab (anti-PD-1) treatment. These receptor sequences come from a person aged 40 to 85 with oral cavity squamous cell carcinoma.

This chain joins TRBV5-1 and TRBJ2-7, with 8 bases that match TRBD1. Germline trimming cut 4 bases from V and 5 bases from J; bases unmatched to any gene: 11. Looked up from germline, CDR1 is SGHRS and CDR2 is YFSETQ. The CDR3 consists of 15 residues. The CDR3 spells CASSVGRRGLNEQYF. The DNA for the CDR3 is TGCGCCAGCAGCGTGGGCCGCAGGGGGCTGAACGAGCAGTACTTC.

This chain joins TRBV7-2 and TRBJ2-1; 10 nucleotides line up with TRBD2. CDR3 length: 16 amino acids. Trimming cost V 2 bases and J 7 bases; bases outside gene matches: 8. The germline CDR1 and CDR2 sequences are SGHTA and FQGNSA. Here the CDR3 reads CASSLFSGRRWNEQFF. CDR3 sequence (DNA): TGTGCCAGCAGCTTATTTAGCGGGAGGCGGTGGAATGAGCAGTTCTTC.

This chain joins TRBV6-5 and TRBJ2-7; possibly TRBD2 for D (5 bases). CDR3 length equals 14 residues. The germline V gene encodes CDR1 MNHEY and CDR2 SVGAGI. Trimming removed 5 bases at V and 5 bases at J, with 16 bases between. The chain's CDR3 is CASSRTSENDEQYF. The CDR3 DNA sequence: TGTGCCAGCAGTCGAACTAGTGAAAACGACGAGCAGTACTTC.

This chain connects TRBV20-1 to TRBJ1-5; D unclear. The germline V gene encodes CDR1 DFQATT and CDR2 SNEGSKA (reference sequence). The CDR3 loop spans 10 amino acids. The CDR3 sequence is CRAGNQPQHF. CDR3 nucleotide sequence: TGCCGCGCGGGGAATCAGCCCCAGCATTTT.

This chain links TRBV11-2 with TRBJ1-1, with 12 bases fitting TRBD1. V shed 4 bases and J 10 bases; nucleotides not matched to a gene: 13. Germline lookup yields CDR1 SGHAT and CDR2 FQNNGV. The CDR3 contains 16 residues. The CDR3 loop reads CASSSDRDRGPRGAFF. In nucleotides, the CDR3 is TGTGCCAGCAGCTCCGACCGGGACAGGGGGCCCCGGGGAGCTTTCTTT.

The V gene is TRBV30, the J gene TRBJ1-2; D ambiguous. The CDR3 runs 9 residues. CDR1 and CDR2 (germline): GTSNPN, SVGIG (reference sequence). The CDR3 bases are TGTACCTACGGATTTGGCTACACCTTC. Residues: CTYGFGYTF.

The rearrangement links TRBV6-1 to TRBJ2-2, with D unclear. The CDR3 is 13 amino acids. CDR1 and CDR2 (germline): MNHNS, SASEGT. V was cut by 8 bases and J by 5 bases, with 12 bases left in between. The DNA of the CDR3 is TGTGCCAGCGTCGGTTTTAGTACCGGGGAGCTGTTTTTT. It is translated as CASVGFSTGELFF.

This chain links TRBV6-5 with TRBJ1-4; D may be TRBD1 (5 bases). V lost 5 bases and J 5 bases, leaving 15 bases between the germline ends. Germline lookup yields CDR1 MNHEY and CDR2 SVGAGI. The CDR3 has 15 residues. As DNA, the CDR3 is TGTGCCAGCAGTCTCCGACCGAGGGGAAATGAAAAACTGTTTTTT. Encoded protein: CASSLRPRGNEKLFF.

The chain joins TRBV2 to TRBJ2-1, with 8 bases fitting TRBD1. This CDR3 spans 14 amino acids. The trim removed 10 bases at V and 5 bases at J, leaving 10 bases unmatched. Germline values: CDR1 SNHLY, CDR2 FYNNEI. Written as DNA, the CDR3 is TGTGCCACCCGGACAGGGAAAGGAAACAATGAGCAGTTCTTC. The encoded protein is CATRTGKGNNEQFF.

V usage is TRBV4-2 and J usage is TRBJ2-1; 11 nucleotides align to TRBD2. Looked up from germline, CDR1 is LGHNA and CDR2 is YNFKEQ. The ends lost 2 bases at V and 6 bases at J; junction bases unmatched: 9. The CDR3 is 17 amino acids. CDR3 region: CASSQIGFSGGGNEQFF. The DNA of the CDR3 is TGTGCCAGCAGCCAAATCGGGTTTAGCGGGGGGGGCAATGAGCAGTTCTTC.

In this sample, this clone turned up a few times. V is TRBV2 and J is TRBJ1-5; TRBD1 might be the D (5 bases). The length of the CDR3 is 15 residues. The germline CDR1 and CDR2 sequences are SNHLY and FYNNEI. V was trimmed by 2 bases and J by 0 bases, leaving 8 bases between them. This CDR3 is CASSERDFSNQPQHF. The DNA for the CDR3 is TGTGCCAGCAGTGAAAGGGACTTTAGCAATCAGCCCCAGCATTTT.

The chain employs TRBV4-1 and TRBJ2-7; weak D call: TRBD2 (6 bases). The CDR3 covers 18 residues. The germline V gene has CDR1 MGHRA and CDR2 YSYEKL. Trimming took off 0 bases at V and 3 bases at J, with 21 bases between the two ends. The CDR3 sequence: CASSQEESPTSLRYEQYF. The CDR3 DNA sequence: TGCGCCAGCAGCCAAGAAGAGTCCCCGACTAGTTTACGCTACGAGCAGTACTTC.

The CDR3 loop is CASSFVSATYEQYF. CDR3 DNA sequence: TGTGCCAGCAGCTTTGTTAGCGCAACCTACGAGCAGTACTTC. The chain uses TRBV5-5 and TRBJ2-7; possibly TRBD2 for D (5 bases). Germline lookup yields CDR1 SGHKS and CDR2 YYEKEE (reference sequence). CDR3 length: 14 amino acids. Trimming removed 2 bases from V and 2 bases from J, with 11 bases in between.

The CDR3 nucleotides read TGTGCCAGCAGTTTAGGACTTATCGATACGCAGTATTTT. This gives the protein CASSLGLIDTQYF. This chain uses TRBV27 with TRBJ2-3, with a weak D call TRBD2 (5 bases). The CDR3 extends over 13 amino acids. Germline V gene lookup returns CDR1 MNHEY and CDR2 SMNVEV (reference sequence). Trimming left V 2 bases short and J 6 bases short, with 9 bases between.

The genes are TRBV15 and TRBJ2-7, with D tentatively TRBD1 (5 bases). The germline V gene has CDR1 LNHNV and CDR2 YYDKDF (reference sequence). This CDR3 is built from 14 residues. With 0 bases removed from V and 0 bases from J, the gap between germline ends came to 6 bases. Here the CDR3 DNA reads TGTGCCACCAGCAGAGAAGGGGTCTCCTACGAGCAGTACTTC. Translated: CATSREGVSYEQYF.

This rearrangement joins TRBV5-1 to TRBJ2-5; TRBD2 matches 7 bases. V lost 0 bases to trimming and J lost 3 bases; unmatched junction nucleotides: 11. Germline V gene sequence: CDR1 SGHRS, CDR2 YFSETQ. This CDR3 contains 17 residues. CDR3 bases: TGCGCCAGCAGCTTGGGTCCCCCGACGAGCGGGGAAGAGACCCAGTACTTC. It is translated as CASSLGPPTSGEETQYF.

This sequence joins TRBV6-1 and TRBJ1-5; unclear D gene. Trimming took 6 bases from V and 0 from J, leaving 9 bases between them. CDR3 length: 14 amino acids. Germline-derived CDR1 and CDR2 are MNHNS and SASEGT. This chain's CDR3 is CASSADYSNQPQHF. The CDR3 DNA sequence: TGTGCCAGCAGCGCAGATTATAGCAATCAGCCCCAGCATTTT.

The chain carries TRBV6-5 and TRBJ2-6, with D hard to call. The CDR3 spans 13 residues. Germline V gene sequence: CDR1 MNHEY, CDR2 SVGAGI. V lost 6 bases, J lost 2 bases, and 5 bases lay in between. The CDR3: CASRPTGANVLTF. The CDR3 nucleotides are TGTGCCAGCAGACCGACTGGGGCCAACGTCCTGACTTTC.

The chain links TRBV20-1 to TRBJ1-1; D is uncertain. Germline V gene data show CDR1 as DFQATT and CDR2 as SNEGSKA (reference sequence). The CDR3 has 10 residues. The CDR3 loop is CRGTNTEAFF. For the CDR3, the DNA is TGCAGGGGCACGAACACTGAAGCTTTCTTT.

As DNA, the CDR3 is TGTGCCAGCAGCCGACAGTTCGGGGATGGCTACACCTTC. Encoded protein: CASSRQFGDGYTF. The chain has TRBV6-5 and TRBJ1-2, with D possibly matching TRBD1 (5 bases). CDR3 length: 13 amino acids. Germline lookup yields CDR1 MNHEY and CDR2 SVGAGI. Trimming stripped 6 bases from V and 6 bases from J, with 14 bases between.

This chain's CDR3 is CASSLWGEQFF. The CDR3 coding sequence is TGCGCCAGCAGCCTTTGGGGTGAGCAGTTCTTC. The V call is TRBV5-1, the J call TRBJ2-1; D is unresolved. V lost 4 bases and J lost 9, with 8 bases in between. Germline-derived CDR1 and CDR2 are SGHRS and YFSETQ. CDR3 size: 11 residues.

The rearrangement uses TRBV2 and TRBJ1-1; D unclear. This CDR3 is 14 amino acids long. Germline CDR1 is SNHLY and CDR2 is FYNNEI. V gave up 7 bases and J gave up 0 bases, with 12 bases separating them. DNA for the CDR3: TGTGCCAGCACCCTGACCCTACTGAACACTGAAGCTTTCTTT. It specifies CASTLTLLNTEAFF.

This clone has more than one count but fewer than ten. This rearrangement joins TRBV25-1 to TRBJ2-2, with 8 bases identical to TRBD1. The CDR3 spans 15 residues. V was pared by 4 bases and J by 2 bases, with 3 bases of the junction left unmatched. The germline CDR1 and CDR2 sequences are MGHDK and SYGVNS. The CDR3 coding sequence is TGTGCCAGCAGTGCAGGGGGCATAAACACCGGGGAGCTGTTTTTT. This translates into CASSAGGINTGELFF.

This sequence joins TRBV5-1 and TRBJ2-7; 9 bases map to TRBD2. The CDR3 contains 15 residues. Germline CDR1 reads SGHRS; CDR2 reads YFSETQ. The junction had 7 bases not matched to a gene; V was cut back by 1 base and J by 5 bases. The CDR3 here is CASSLRVAGDHEQYF. The DNA for the CDR3 is TGCGCCAGCAGCTTGCGGGTAGCGGGAGACCACGAGCAGTACTTC.

This chain joins TRBV10-3 and TRBJ2-1, with 8 nucleotides matching TRBD2. V was pared by 1 base and J by 6 bases, with 5 bases of the junction left unmatched. The CDR3 totals 15 residues. The germline gives CDR1 ENHRY, CDR2 SYGVKD. The CDR3 DNA reads as TGTGCCATCAGTGAGTTGGTAGCGGGAAGCAATGAGCAGTTCTTC. This sequence encodes CAISELVAGSNEQFF.

This clone was observed a few times. V gene TRBV14 combines with J gene TRBJ2-1, with a possible D match to TRBD2 (6 bases). Trimming stripped 0 bases from V and 15 bases from J, with 15 bases between. CDR3 length: 13 residues. Germline-derived CDR1 and CDR2 are SGHDN and FVKESK. CDR3 nucleotide sequence: TGTGCCAGCAGCCAAGAGGGGGGACGGAGATTGTTCTTC. Residues: CASSQEGGRRLFF.

This clone turned up a few times. V is TRBV10-3 and J is TRBJ2-5; 7 bases are shared with TRBD1. The CDR3 has 12 amino acids. Germline CDR1 and CDR2: ENHRY and SYGVKD. V shed 8 bases, J shed 3 bases, and the junction held 3 bases outside the gene matches. This chain's CDR3 is CAIRGTEETQYF. The CDR3 DNA reads as TGTGCCATCCGAGGGACAGAAGAGACCCAGTACTTC.

This chain joins TRBV6-5 and TRBJ1-4; D unresolved. V shed 6 bases and J shed 4 bases, with 9 bases lying between them. The germline V gene has CDR1 MNHEY and CDR2 SVGAGI. The CDR3 extends over 13 amino acids. The CDR3 DNA reads as TGTGCCAGCAGGCCAGTCCTTAATGAAAAACTGTTTTTT. It codes for CASRPVLNEKLFF.

The chain links TRBV7-9 to TRBJ1-4; TRBD1 matches at 9 bases. Germline V gene sequence: CDR1 SEHNR, CDR2 FQNEAQ (reference sequence). V was clipped by 5 bases and J by 6 bases; unmatched bases: 7. This CDR3 has 15 residues. The CDR3 sequence: CASSQNRGLYEKLFF. The DNA of the CDR3 is TGTGCCAGCAGCCAAAACAGGGGGCTTTATGAAAAACTGTTTTTT.